These T cell receptor beta chains were read from a single sample in a study of shared clonotypes between healthy human individuals. Clones were sequenced by immunoSEQ multiplex PCR, and TCRdb holds only the in-frame ones, with some missing. The data show about 1,800,000 clones, about 94% seen once. Sequencing input: naive CD8+ T cells sorted from blood. These receptors all stem from a man younger than 35 in good health. Each CDR3 is given without its conserved first and last residue. Each record gives: J gene, clone size, V gene, CDR3 length, CDR3 protein. Rows may omit the clone size; those that give it use once, few, many or a size class.

TRBJ2-5 | NA | TRBV15 | 14 | ATSSALASFQETQY
TRBJ1-2 | NA | TRBV5-5 | 11 | ASSPGHLLGYT
TRBJ2-2 | NA | TRBV25-1 | 15 | ASTARFGTPNTGELF
TRBJ2-1 | once | TRBV6-5 | 14 | ASSYYPEREGDEQF
TRBJ1-2 | NA | TRBV2 | 14 | ASSEGSLAANYGYT
TRBJ2-7 | NA | TRBV11-2 | 11 | ASSLEAGYRQY
TRBJ2-1 | NA | TRBV19 | 13 | ASSPARTATFEQF
TRBJ2-1 | NA | TRBV6-6 | 11 | ASSTTRANEQF
TRBJ1-5 | NA | TRBV27 | 12 | ASSFTGADQPQH
TRBJ2-2 | NA | TRBV6-1 | 15 | ASSVQTDFTNTGELF
TRBJ2-3 | NA | TRBV5-4 | 12 | ASSPGLAADTQY
TRBJ1-1 | NA | TRBV10-1 | 12 | ASSPGRTNTEAF
TRBJ1-1 | NA | TRBV7-9 | 13 | AGGEPFSATGEAF
TRBJ2-5 | NA | TRBV2 | 16 | ASSEALQLTSVTETQY
TRBJ2-7 | NA | TRBV13 | 10 | ASSSAGYEQY
TRBJ1-6 | NA | TRBV4-3 | 12 | ASSQDSENSPLH
TRBJ1-1 | NA | TRBV7-9 | 13 | ASSPQGTGNTEAF
TRBJ2-7 | NA | TRBV4-3 | 14 | ASSQGRPGGGSEQY
TRBJ1-2 | NA | TRBV27 | 13 | ASSSSGQGGYGYT
TRBJ1-1 | NA | TRBV7-2 | 10 | ASSFENTEAF
TRBJ2-7 | NA | TRBV4-1 | 16 | ASSQERLAGALSYEQY
TRBJ2-7 | NA | TRBV7-9 | 14 | ASMVTGGDQIYEQY
TRBJ2-7 | NA | TRBV5-1 | 10 | ASRDSSYEQY
TRBJ2-2 | NA | TRBV19 | 11 | AVPGGEAGELF
TRBJ2-1 | NA | TRBV28 | 12 | ASITTGGYNEQF
TRBJ2-5 | NA | TRBV10-1 | 11 | ASSGPNQETQY
TRBJ1-2 | NA | TRBV11-2 | 15 | ASSFSPQGASHYGYT
TRBJ2-5 | NA | TRBV4-1 | 14 | ASSQEWLAGSETQY
TRBJ2-2 | few | TRBV7-9 | 14 | ASKPPLAGVSGELF
TRBJ2-5 | NA | TRBV11-2 | 13 | ASSRSGQGQETQY
TRBJ1-1 | NA | TRBV7-8 | 12 | ASSLVGENTEAF
TRBJ1-1 | NA | TRBV5-4 | 11 | ASSLTGATEAF
TRBJ1-2 | few | TRBV27 | 10 | ASSPTGYGYT
TRBJ2-7 | NA | TRBV4-3 | 14 | ASSQDNRVGDYEQY
TRBJ2-7 | NA | TRBV28 | 11 | ASTLGQYYEQY
TRBJ1-4 | NA | TRBV5-1 | 12 | ASSLKGDNEKLF
TRBJ2-7 | NA | TRBV7-8 | 13 | ASSSVISTVHEQY
TRBJ2-3 | NA | TRBV10-2 | 13 | ASSEGLAGADTQY
TRBJ2-7 | NA | TRBV27 | 12 | ASGPRVEAYEQY
TRBJ2-5 | NA | TRBV7-9 | 15 | ASSIPLAREGQETQY
TRBJ2-5 | NA | TRBV7-6 | 12 | ASSSDPGQETQY
TRBJ2-7 | once | TRBV30 | 12 | AWSVSGYFYEQY
TRBJ1-4 | NA | TRBV27 | 15 | ASSSTQTGSTNEKLF
TRBJ2-3 | NA | TRBV6-5 | 13 | ASSSDSGFTDTQY
TRBJ2-5 | NA | TRBV7-9 | 14 | ASSLAGGPNWETQY
TRBJ1-1 | NA | TRBV10-2 | 11 | ASRGGSNTEAF
TRBJ1-1 | NA | TRBV10-3 | 16 | AIMVNPLSRGMNTEAF
TRBJ2-1 | NA | TRBV6-5 | 12 | ASSGRGETNEQF
TRBJ2-3 | NA | TRBV19 | 12 | ASSPGTLTDTQY
TRBJ2-7 | NA | TRBV20-1 | 8 | GDYVYEQY
TRBJ2-7 | NA | TRBV11-2 | 11 | ASSLGTTYEQY
TRBJ1-3 | NA | TRBV2 | 14 | ASSEMGGGPGNTIY
TRBJ2-2 | NA | TRBV7-8 | 12 | ASSSGQGAGELF
TRBJ1-5 | NA | TRBV5-4 | 13 | ASSLGVGTDQPQH